What follows are 17 T cell receptor beta chains derived from one specimen sequenced in a study of identical twins. TCRdb fed the 5' RACE reads into MiXCR, producing one record per CDR3 protein. The sample contains hundreds of thousands of distinct CDR3 sequences, roughly 7.5% of which appear only once. These data were also filed under a second study, of yellow fever vaccine responses in identical twins.

The specimen was memory (CD45RO+) T cells sorted from blood. Every receptor here comes from a woman between 18 and 29 years old in good health.

This clonotype showed up just a few times. The chain combines TRBV29-1 with TRBJ2-5, with D unclear. The CDR3 is 12 residues long. Trimming took off 2 bases at V and 4 bases at J, with 8 bases between the two ends. CDR1 SQVTM and CDR2 ANQGSEA come from the germline V gene. CDR3 protein: CSVEPIGETQYF. The CDR3 DNA is TGCAGCGTTGAACCGATTGGAGAGACCCAGTACTTC.

This clonotype has a handful of counts. The J gene is TRBJ1-2, the V gene TRBV3-1, with unresolved D. The CDR3 covers 14 residues. V lost 2 bases, J lost 2 bases, and 9 bases lay in between. Germline CDR1 LGHDT, CDR2 YNNKEL (reference sequence). In DNA form, the CDR3 reads TGTGCCAGCAGCCAAAAAGGGAGAAACTATGGCTACACCTTC. Protein sequence: CASSQKGRNYGYTF.

The chain employs TRBV7-9 and TRBJ1-2, with D hard to call. This CDR3 is 17 amino acids long. Trimming shortened V by 0 bases and J by 0 bases, and 14 bases separated the two germline ends. Germline CDR1 and CDR2: SEHNR and FQNEAQ (reference sequence). This CDR3 is CASSLAGAHRANYGYTF. CDR3 nucleotides: TGTGCCAGCAGCTTAGCGGGAGCACACCGTGCTAACTATGGCTACACCTTC.

In its sample, this clonotype was seen a few times. A junction boundary mismatches the germline segment, possibly from a read error. The rearrangement links TRBV7-9 to TRBJ2-1, with D perhaps matching TRBD1 (6 bases). The germline CDR1 and CDR2 sequences are SEHNR and FQNEAQ (reference sequence). CDR3 length: 11 residues. The CDR3 DNA sequence: TGTGCCAGCAGCCAGATACCACAGGGCCCCTTC. This codes for CASSQIPQGPF.

V usage is TRBV6-1 and J usage is TRBJ1-1, with 10 bases identical to TRBD1. CDR1 is MNHNS, CDR2 SASEGT, per germline. The CDR3 is made up of 14 amino acids. Trimming cost V 6 bases and J 3 bases; bases outside gene matches: 4. Here the CDR3 reads CASRTGGLDTEAFF. The CDR3, as DNA: TGTGCCAGCAGGACAGGGGGCCTTGACACTGAAGCTTTCTTT.

This clonotype was recorded a few times. The rearrangement joins TRBV10-1 to TRBJ2-1; 7 positions agree with TRBD1. CDR1 is WNHNN and CDR2 is SYGVQD in the germline V gene (reference sequence). The V segment lost 4 bases and the J segment 5 bases; nucleotides outside the gene matches: 5. CDR3 length: 14 amino acids. The CDR3 region has the DNA TGCGCCAGCAGTGGGGACAGCCTTGACAATGAGCAGTTCTTC. Translation: CASSGDSLDNEQFF.

This clonotype was seen repeatedly, ten times or more. The chain recombines TRBV29-1 with TRBJ1-3; 9 bases agree with TRBD1. J was trimmed by 1 base and V by 7 bases; bases with no gene match: 11. The CDR3 runs 16 residues. The V gene's germline CDR1 is SQVTM and CDR2 ANQGSEA. CDR3 in DNA: TGCAGCGCCCTCACCTCGACAGGGGGTTCTGGAAACACCATATATTTT. Its translation is CSALTSTGGSGNTIYF.

The sample holds a few counts of this clonotype. The V gene is TRBV29-1, the J gene TRBJ1-4; 7 bases are a match to TRBD1. J gave up 5 bases and V 4 bases, and 7 bases lay outside the gene matches. Germline loops: CDR1 SQVTM, CDR2 ANQGSEA. CDR3 length equals 14 residues. DNA for the CDR3: TGCAGCGTTGCCCAACAGGGGCACAATGAAAAACTGTTTTTT. This encodes CSVAQQGHNEKLFF. Filled out from reference TRBV29-1 and TRBJ1-4, the complete variable domain reads SAVISQKPSRDICQRGTSLTIQCQVDSQVTMMFWYRQQPGQSLTLIATANQGSEATYESGFVIDKFPISRPNLTFSTLTVSNMSPEDSSIYLCSVAQQGHNEKLFFGSGTQLSVL.

This clonotype was seen at least ten times. The chain has TRBV5-1 and TRBJ1-1; no definite D call. V was clipped by 0 bases and J by 0 bases, with 15 bases between them. CDR1 SGHRS and CDR2 YFSETQ come from the germline V gene. The CDR3 length is 17 residues. The CDR3 spells CASSLEPTASMNTEAFF. DNA of the CDR3: TGCGCCAGCAGCTTGGAACCGACGGCTAGTATGAACACTGAAGCTTTCTTT.

This clonotype has just a few counts. J is TRBJ1-6 and V is TRBV28, with D unclear. The CDR3 has 11 amino acids. The V end was cut by 6 bases, the J end by 14 bases, with 11 bases between. CDR1 MDHEN and CDR2 SYDVKM come from the germline V gene. The CDR3 reads CASSTQFTLHF. The CDR3 nucleotides are TGTGCCAGCAGCACCCAATTCACCCTCCACTTT.

This clonotype was seen only a few times. The CDR3 nucleotides are TGTGCCACCAGCAGAGAGGCTGGCAACAATGAGCAGTTCTTC. Translated, it gives CATSREAGNNEQFF. The gene calls are TRBV15 and TRBJ2-1; D remains unclear. Germline CDR1 is LNHNV and CDR2 is YYDKDF (reference sequence). The CDR3 has 14 amino acids. The ends were cut back, 0 bases at V and 5 bases at J, with 8 bases in the middle.

This clonotype appeared many times. The genes are TRBV5-1 and TRBJ2-1; D uncertain. Germline V gene data show CDR1 as SGHRS and CDR2 as YFSETQ. V lost 0 bases to trimming and J lost 6 bases, with 13 bases between them. The CDR3 runs 15 residues. Written as DNA, the CDR3 is TGCGCCAGCAGCTTGGAATGGGTAGAGGTCAATGAGCAGTTCTTC. It encodes CASSLEWVEVNEQFF.

This chain links TRBV7-8 with TRBJ2-7; D is perhaps TRBD1 (6 bases). Germline V gene sequence: CDR1 SGHVS, CDR2 FQNEAQ. The CDR3 has 14 amino acids. V gave up 5 bases and J gave up 5 bases, with 16 bases separating them. In DNA form, the CDR3 reads TGTGCCAGCAGCCCCCAGCTGGACAGCCACGAGCAGTACTTC. Its protein product is CASSPQLDSHEQYF. The variable domain in full, completed from reference TRBV7-8 and TRBJ2-7, reads GAGVSQSPRYKVAKRGQDVALRCDPISGHVSLFWYQQALGQGPEFLTYFQNEAQLDKSGLPSDRFFAERPEGSVSTLKIQRTQQEDSAVYLCASSPQLDSHEQYFGPGTRLTVT.

In this sample, this clonotype turned up many times. The CDR3 DNA sequence: TGTGCCAGCAGCTTGTTCTTGGTGCGGGGGGGCGAAGAGACCCAGTACTTC. It translates to CASSLFLVRGGEETQYF. This sequence joins TRBV5-6 and TRBJ2-5, with TRBD2 matching over 9 bases. Germline V gene lookup returns CDR1 SGHDT and CDR2 YYEEEE. The length of the CDR3 is 17 residues. V gave up 1 base and J gave up 3 bases; unmatched junction bases: 10.

The rearrangement uses TRBV12-3 or TRBV12-4 and TRBJ1-1; TRBD1 aligns across 7 bases. This CDR3 has 12 residues. Unmatched junction bases numbered 7, after V lost 3 bases and J lost 12 bases. The CDR3 DNA is TGTGCCAGCAGTTTGAGACAGGGAACTCCTTTCTTT. This codes for CASSLRQGTPFF.

This clonotype turned up a few times. The CDR3 nucleotides read TGTGCCAGAACTTGGCGGGGGTATCTTTCTGCCTACGAGCAGTACTTC. It encodes CARTWRGYLSAYEQYF. The chain links TRBV6-4 to TRBJ2-7; 7 positions agree with TRBD2. The V segment lost 9 bases and the J segment 2 bases; nucleotides outside the gene matches: 16. CDR1 MRHNA and CDR2 SNTAGT come from the germline V gene. The CDR3 loop spans 16 amino acids.

This chain connects TRBV23-1 to TRBJ2-2; 8 nucleotides agree with TRBD1. TRBV23-1 is treated as an ORF (open reading frame) with a function not yet certain. Losses at the gene ends were 8 bases for V and 1 base for J; bases not matched to a gene: 9. This CDR3 has 16 amino acids. The CDR3 coding sequence is TGCGCCAGCGGTACAAGTGGGACAGGGAACACCGGGGAGCTGTTTTTT. Translated: CASGTSGTGNTGELFF.